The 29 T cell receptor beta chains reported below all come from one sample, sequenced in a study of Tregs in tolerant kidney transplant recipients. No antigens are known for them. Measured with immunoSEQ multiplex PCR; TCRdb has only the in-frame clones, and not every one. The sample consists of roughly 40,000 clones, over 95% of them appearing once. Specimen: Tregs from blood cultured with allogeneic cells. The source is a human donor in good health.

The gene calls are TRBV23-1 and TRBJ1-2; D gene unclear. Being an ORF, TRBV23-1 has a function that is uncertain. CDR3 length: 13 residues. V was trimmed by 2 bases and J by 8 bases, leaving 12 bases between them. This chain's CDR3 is CASSQNGLGGYTF. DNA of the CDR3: TGCGCCAGCAGTCAAAACGGGTTGGGAGGCTACACCTTC.

The DNA for the CDR3 is TGTGCCAGCAGCTTAGCGGGAGTCTACGAGCAGTACTTC. Amino acid sequence: CASSLAGVYEQYF. The V call is TRBV7-9, the J call TRBJ2-7; D is perhaps TRBD2 (5 bases). This CDR3 region has 13 residues. The V and J ends lost 0 bases and 3 bases respectively, with 6 bases between them. Germline V gene sequence: CDR1 SEHNR, CDR2 FQNEAQ (reference sequence).

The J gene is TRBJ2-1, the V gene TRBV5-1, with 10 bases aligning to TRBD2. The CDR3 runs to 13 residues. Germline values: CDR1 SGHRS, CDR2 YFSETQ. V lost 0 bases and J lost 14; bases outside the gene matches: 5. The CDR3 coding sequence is TGCGCCAGCAGCTTGGATACTAGCGGGGACGAGTTCTTC. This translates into CASSLDTSGDEFF.

The chain's CDR3 is CASSIGRTGVMDEQFF. DNA for the CDR3: TGTGCCAGTAGTATAGGACGAACAGGGGTCATGGATGAGCAGTTCTTC. The chain links TRBV19 to TRBJ2-1, with 7 bases fitting TRBD1. The CDR3 contains 16 residues. The germline CDR1 and CDR2 sequences are LNHDA and SQIVND (reference sequence). V gave up 1 base and J gave up 8 bases; unmatched junction bases: 11.

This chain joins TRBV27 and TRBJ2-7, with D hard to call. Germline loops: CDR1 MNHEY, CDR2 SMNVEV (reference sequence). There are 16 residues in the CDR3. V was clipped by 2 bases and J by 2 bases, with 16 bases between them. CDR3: CASSLKVSARPYEQYF. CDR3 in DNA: TGTGCCAGCAGTTTAAAAGTCAGCGCGAGGCCCTACGAGCAGTACTTC.

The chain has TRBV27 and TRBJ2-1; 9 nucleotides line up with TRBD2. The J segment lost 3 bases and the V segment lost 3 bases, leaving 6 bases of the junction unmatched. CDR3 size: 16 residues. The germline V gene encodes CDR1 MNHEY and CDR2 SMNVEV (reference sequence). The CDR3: CASSLEGLADYNEQFF. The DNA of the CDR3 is TGTGCCAGCAGTTTGGAGGGACTAGCAGACTACAATGAGCAGTTCTTC.

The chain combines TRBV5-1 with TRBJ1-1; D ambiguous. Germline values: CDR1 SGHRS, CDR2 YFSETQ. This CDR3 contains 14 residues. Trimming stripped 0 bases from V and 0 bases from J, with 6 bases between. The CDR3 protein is CASSLVSMNTEAFF. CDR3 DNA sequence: TGCGCCAGCAGCTTGGTGAGTATGAACACTGAAGCTTTCTTT.

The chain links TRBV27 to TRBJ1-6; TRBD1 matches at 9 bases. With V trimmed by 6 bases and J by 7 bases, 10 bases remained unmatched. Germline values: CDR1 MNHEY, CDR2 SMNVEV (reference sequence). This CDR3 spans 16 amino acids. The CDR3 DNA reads TGTGCCAGCAGCTGGGGACAGGGCTTTCAAAATTCACCCCTCCACTTT. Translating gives CASSWGQGFQNSPLHF.

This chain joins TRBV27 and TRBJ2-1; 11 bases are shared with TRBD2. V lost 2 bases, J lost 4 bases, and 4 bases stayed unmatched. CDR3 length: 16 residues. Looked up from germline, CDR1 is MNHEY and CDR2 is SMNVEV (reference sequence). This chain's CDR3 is CASSLLAGGIYNEQFF. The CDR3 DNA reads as TGTGCCAGCAGTTTACTAGCGGGAGGAATTTACAATGAGCAGTTCTTC.

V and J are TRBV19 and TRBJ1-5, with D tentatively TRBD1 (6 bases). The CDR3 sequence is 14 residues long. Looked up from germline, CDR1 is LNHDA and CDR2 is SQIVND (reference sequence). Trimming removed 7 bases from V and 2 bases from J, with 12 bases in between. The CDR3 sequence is CASNREDGNQPQHF. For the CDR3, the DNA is TGTGCCAGTAACAGGGAAGATGGCAATCAGCCCCAGCATTTT.

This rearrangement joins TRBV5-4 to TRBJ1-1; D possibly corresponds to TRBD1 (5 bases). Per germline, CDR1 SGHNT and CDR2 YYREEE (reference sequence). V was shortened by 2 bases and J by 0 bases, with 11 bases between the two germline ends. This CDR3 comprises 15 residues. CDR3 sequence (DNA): TGTGCCAGCAGCTTCGGGGGTTCCATGAACACTGAAGCTTTCTTT. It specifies CASSFGGSMNTEAFF.

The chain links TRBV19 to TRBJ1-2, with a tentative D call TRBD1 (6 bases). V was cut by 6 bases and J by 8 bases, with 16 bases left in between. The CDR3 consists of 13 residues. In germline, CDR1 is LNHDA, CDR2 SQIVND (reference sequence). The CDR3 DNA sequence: TGTGCCAGTAGGTACCTAAACAGGGACGGCTACACCTTC. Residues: CASRYLNRDGYTF.

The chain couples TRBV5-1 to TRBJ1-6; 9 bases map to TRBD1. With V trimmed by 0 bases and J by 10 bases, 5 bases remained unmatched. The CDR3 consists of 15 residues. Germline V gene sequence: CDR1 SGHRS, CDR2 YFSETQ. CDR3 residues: CASSLERTGVSPLHF. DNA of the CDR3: TGCGCCAGCAGCTTGGAACGGACAGGGGTGTCACCCCTCCACTTT.

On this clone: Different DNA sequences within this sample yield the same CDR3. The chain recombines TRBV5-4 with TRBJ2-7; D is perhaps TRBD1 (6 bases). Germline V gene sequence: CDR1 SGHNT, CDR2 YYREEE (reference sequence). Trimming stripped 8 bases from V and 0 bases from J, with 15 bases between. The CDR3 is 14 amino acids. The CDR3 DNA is TGTGCCAGTAGACGTGACAGGAGCTCCTACGAGCAGTACTTC. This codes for CASRRDRSSYEQYF. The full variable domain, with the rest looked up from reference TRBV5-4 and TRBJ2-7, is ETGVTQSPTHLIKTRGQQVTLRCSSQSGHNTVSWYQQALGQGPQFIFQYYREEENGRGNFPPRFSGLQFPNYSSELNVNALELDDSALYLCASRRDRSSYEQYFGPGTRLTVT.

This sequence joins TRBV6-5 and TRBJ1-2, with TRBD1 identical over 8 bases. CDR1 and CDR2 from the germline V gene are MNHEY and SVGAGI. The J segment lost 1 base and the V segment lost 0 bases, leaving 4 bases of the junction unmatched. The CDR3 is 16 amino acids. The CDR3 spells CASSYSRTGRNYGYTF. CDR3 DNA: TGTGCCAGCAGTTACTCGAGGACAGGGCGTAACTATGGCTACACCTTC.

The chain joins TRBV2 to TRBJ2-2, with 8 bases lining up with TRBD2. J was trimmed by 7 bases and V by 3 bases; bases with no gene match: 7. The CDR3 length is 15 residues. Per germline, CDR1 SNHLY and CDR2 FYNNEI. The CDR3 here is CASSDTSGDDGELFF. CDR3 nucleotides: TGTGCCAGCAGTGATACTAGCGGAGACGACGGGGAGCTGTTTTTT.

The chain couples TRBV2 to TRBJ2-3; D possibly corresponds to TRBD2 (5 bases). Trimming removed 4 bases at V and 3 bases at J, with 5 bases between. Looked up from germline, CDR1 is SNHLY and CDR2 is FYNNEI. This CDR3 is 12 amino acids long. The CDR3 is CASSAGTDTQYF. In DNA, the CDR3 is TGTGCCAGCAGTGCGGGGACAGATACGCAGTATTTT.

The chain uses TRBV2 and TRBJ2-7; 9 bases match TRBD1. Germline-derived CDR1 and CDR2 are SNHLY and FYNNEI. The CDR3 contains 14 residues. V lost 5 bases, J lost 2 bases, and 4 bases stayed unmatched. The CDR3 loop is CASSWDRATYEQYF. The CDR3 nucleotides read TGTGCCAGCAGTTGGGACAGGGCAACCTACGAGCAGTACTTC.

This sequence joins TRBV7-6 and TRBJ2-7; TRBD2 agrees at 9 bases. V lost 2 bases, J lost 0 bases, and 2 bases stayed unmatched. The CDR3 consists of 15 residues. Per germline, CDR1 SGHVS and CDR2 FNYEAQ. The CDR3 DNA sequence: TGTGCCAGCAGCTTACGAGCGGGGGGCTCCTACGAGCAGTACTTC. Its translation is CASSLRAGGSYEQYF.

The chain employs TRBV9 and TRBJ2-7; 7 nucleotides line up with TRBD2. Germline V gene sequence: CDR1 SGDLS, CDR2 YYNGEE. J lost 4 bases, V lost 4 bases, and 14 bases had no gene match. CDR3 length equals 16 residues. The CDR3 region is CASSTGGAAGLYEQYF. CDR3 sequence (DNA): TGTGCCAGCAGCACCGGTGGGGCAGCGGGGCTTTACGAGCAGTACTTC. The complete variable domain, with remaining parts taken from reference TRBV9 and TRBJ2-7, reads DSGVTQTPKHLITATGQRVTLRCSPRSGDLSVYWYQQSLDQGLQFLIQYYNGEERAKGNILERFSAQQFPDLHSELNLSSLELGDSALYFCASSTGGAAGLYEQYFGPGTRLTVT.

The CDR3 region is CASSSGTLQKLFF. The CDR3 DNA is TGTGCCAGCAGCTCTGGGACCCTTCAAAAACTGTTTTTT. V is TRBV5-6 and J is TRBJ1-4, with a tentative D call TRBD1 (5 bases). The CDR3 has 13 amino acids. The V gene's germline CDR1 is SGHDT and CDR2 YYEEEE. Trimming pared 3 bases from V and 9 bases from J, leaving 12 bases between.

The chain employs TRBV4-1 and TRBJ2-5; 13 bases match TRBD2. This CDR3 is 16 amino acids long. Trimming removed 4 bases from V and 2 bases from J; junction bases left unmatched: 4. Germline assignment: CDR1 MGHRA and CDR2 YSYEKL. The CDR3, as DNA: TGCGCCAGCAGCCGCGGACTAGCGGGGGAACAAGAGACCCAGTACTTC. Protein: CASSRGLAGEQETQYF.

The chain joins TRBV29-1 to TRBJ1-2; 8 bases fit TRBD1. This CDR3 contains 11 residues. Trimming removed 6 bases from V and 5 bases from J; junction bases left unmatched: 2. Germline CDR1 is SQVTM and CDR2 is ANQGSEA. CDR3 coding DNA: TGCAGCGTCGGACAGGGATATGGCTACACCTTC. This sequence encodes CSVGQGYGYTF.

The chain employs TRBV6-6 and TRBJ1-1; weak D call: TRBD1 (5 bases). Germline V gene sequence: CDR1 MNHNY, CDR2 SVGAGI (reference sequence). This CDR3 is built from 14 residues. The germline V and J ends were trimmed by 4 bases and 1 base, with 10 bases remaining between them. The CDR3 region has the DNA TGTGCCAGCAGTTGGAAAGGACAGAACACTGAAGCTTTCTTT. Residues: CASSWKGQNTEAFF.

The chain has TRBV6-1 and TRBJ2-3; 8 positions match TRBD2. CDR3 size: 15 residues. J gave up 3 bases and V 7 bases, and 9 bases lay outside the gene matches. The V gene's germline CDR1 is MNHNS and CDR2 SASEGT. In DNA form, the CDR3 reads TGTGCCAGCACCGAAAGCGGGGGTTTTACAGATACGCAGTATTTT. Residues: CASTESGGFTDTQYF.

The CDR3 DNA sequence: TGCAGCGTCCGGGAAGGGAAGGTAAACACCGGGGAGCTGTTTTTT. Protein sequence: CSVREGKVNTGELFF. The V gene is TRBV29-1, the J gene TRBJ2-2; D is possibly TRBD2 (5 bases). V was shortened by 6 bases and J by 2 bases, with 16 bases between the two germline ends. The CDR3 loop spans 15 amino acids. In germline, CDR1 is SQVTM, CDR2 ANQGSEA.

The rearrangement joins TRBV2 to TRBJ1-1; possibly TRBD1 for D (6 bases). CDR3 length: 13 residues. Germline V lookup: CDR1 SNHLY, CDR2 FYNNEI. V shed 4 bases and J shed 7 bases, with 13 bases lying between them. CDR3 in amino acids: CASSAQGYNEAFF. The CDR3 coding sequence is TGTGCCAGCAGTGCACAGGGTTATAATGAAGCTTTCTTT.

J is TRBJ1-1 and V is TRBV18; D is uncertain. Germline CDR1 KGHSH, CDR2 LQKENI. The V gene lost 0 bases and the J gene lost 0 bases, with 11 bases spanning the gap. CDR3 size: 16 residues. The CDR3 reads CASSPPFRFMNTEAFF. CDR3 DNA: TGTGCCAGCTCACCACCGTTCAGGTTTATGAACACTGAAGCTTTCTTT.

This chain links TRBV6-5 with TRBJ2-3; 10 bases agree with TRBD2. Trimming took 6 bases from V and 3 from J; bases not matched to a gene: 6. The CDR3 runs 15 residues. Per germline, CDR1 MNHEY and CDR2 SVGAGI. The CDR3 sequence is CASSSTSGVTDTQYF. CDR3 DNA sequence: TGTGCCAGCAGCTCCACTAGCGGGGTAACAGATACGCAGTATTTT.